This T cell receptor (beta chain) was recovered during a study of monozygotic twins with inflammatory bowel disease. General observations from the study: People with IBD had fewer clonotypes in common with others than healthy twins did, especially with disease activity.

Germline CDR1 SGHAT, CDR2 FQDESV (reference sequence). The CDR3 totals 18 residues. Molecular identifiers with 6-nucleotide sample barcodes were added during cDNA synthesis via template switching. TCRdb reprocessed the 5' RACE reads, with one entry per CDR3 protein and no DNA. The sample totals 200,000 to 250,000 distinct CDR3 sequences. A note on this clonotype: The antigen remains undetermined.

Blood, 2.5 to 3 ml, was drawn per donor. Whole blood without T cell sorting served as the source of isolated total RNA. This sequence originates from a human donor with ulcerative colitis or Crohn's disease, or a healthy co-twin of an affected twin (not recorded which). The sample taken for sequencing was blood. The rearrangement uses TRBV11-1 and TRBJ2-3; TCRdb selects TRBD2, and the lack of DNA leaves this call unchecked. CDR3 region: CASSSRSLAGSSTDTQYF.